The next 23 T cell receptor beta chains were all read from a single sample in a study of T-cell memory formation after mild COVID-19. TCRdb ran MiXCR on the 5' RACE reads and lists one entry per CDR3 protein. The profile shows more than 450,000 distinct CDR3 sequences, about 20% of them singletons. Sequencing input: PBMCs or a T cell subset sorted from them (not recorded which). The receptors were gathered from an adult woman who had mild COVID-19 (a few samples of this study predate the infection). Cell type and time point are not known.

This clonotype was picked up many times. V usage is TRBV24-1 and J usage is TRBJ2-1; 15 bases align to TRBD2. V dropped 2 bases and J dropped 7; count of bases not matched to a gene: 2. The CDR3 contains 16 residues. Germline-derived CDR1 and CDR2 are KGHDR and SFDVKD. As DNA, the CDR3 is TGTGCCACCAGTGATTCCGGACTAGCGGGAGGGAATGAGCAGTTCTTC. It yields the protein CATSDSGLAGGNEQFF.

This clonotype has a count of ten or more. The CDR3 spells CSANDRVTEAFF. In DNA, the CDR3 is TGCAGTGCTAACGACAGGGTCACTGAAGCTTTCTTT. This sequence joins TRBV20-1 and TRBJ1-1, with 7 bases lining up with TRBD1. CDR1 DFQATT and CDR2 SNEGSKA come from the germline V gene (reference sequence). V gave up 4 bases and J gave up 4 bases; unmatched junction bases: 3. The CDR3 has 12 amino acids.

This clonotype appeared a few times. This chain links TRBV20-1 with TRBJ1-1, with a tentative D call TRBD1 (6 bases). CDR3 length: 13 residues. Germline values: CDR1 DFQATT, CDR2 SNEGSKA (reference sequence). The V and J ends lost 3 bases and 3 bases respectively, with 11 bases between them. CDR3 nucleotides: TGCAGTGCTAGCGGGGGGCCGTACACTGAAGCTTTCTTT. Its translation is CSASGGPYTEAFF.

The chain is built from TRBV7-2 and TRBJ2-3; D is possibly TRBD1 (5 bases). Trimming took off 5 bases at V and 0 bases at J, with 15 bases between the two ends. The length of the CDR3 is 16 residues. CDR1 and CDR2 (germline): SGHTA, FQGNSA. The CDR3 sequence is CASSPWGRTSTDTQYF. The DNA for the CDR3 is TGTGCCAGCAGCCCCTGGGGCCGCACTAGCACAGATACGCAGTATTTT.

This clonotype was recorded many times. The chain joins TRBV4-2 to TRBJ2-7; D is undetermined. Germline V lookup: CDR1 LGHNA, CDR2 YNFKEQ. The CDR3 sequence is 13 residues long. Deletions cut 0 bases from V and 2 bases from J, with 5 bases between. This CDR3 is CASSQDRPYEQYF. DNA for the CDR3: TGTGCCAGCAGCCAAGATCGACCCTACGAGCAGTACTTC.

This chain uses TRBV9 with TRBJ2-1; 8 bases are shared with TRBD2. Looked up from germline, CDR1 is SGDLS and CDR2 is YYNGEE. V shed 0 bases and J 4 bases; nucleotides not matched to a gene: 3. The CDR3 runs to 15 residues. This CDR3 is CASSVVVAGYNEQFF. DNA for the CDR3: TGTGCCAGCAGCGTAGTGGTAGCGGGGTACAATGAGCAGTTCTTC. The whole variable domain, filled in from reference TRBV9 and TRBJ2-1, reads DSGVTQTPKHLITATGQRVTLRCSPRSGDLSVYWYQQSLDQGLQFLIQYYNGEERAKGNILERFSAQQFPDLHSELNLSSLELGDSALYFCASSVVVAGYNEQFFGPGTRLTVL.

In this sample, this clonotype turned up a few times. The chain joins TRBV29-1 to TRBJ2-1; 8 bases match TRBD2. The junction had 18 bases not matched to a gene; V was cut back by 2 bases and J by 6 bases. This CDR3 has 18 amino acids. CDR1 SQVTM and CDR2 ANQGSEA come from the germline V gene. CDR3 DNA sequence: TGCAGCGTTGAACCCCTGACTTTAAGCGGGAGAATGGGCAATGAGCAGTTCTTC. Translated, it gives CSVEPLTLSGRMGNEQFF.

The sample holds a few counts of this clonotype. The gene calls are TRBV6-2 or TRBV6-3 and TRBJ1-1; the D gene is possibly TRBD1 (5 bases). V lost 7 bases and J 0 bases, leaving 9 bases between the germline ends. This CDR3 has 13 residues. Germline V gives CDR1 MNHEY, CDR2 SVGEGT. Here the CDR3 DNA reads TGTGCCAGCACAGACAGTGTGAACACTGAAGCTTTCTTT. Translating gives CASTDSVNTEAFF.

This chain joins TRBV15 and TRBJ2-1, with 11 bases identical to TRBD2. This CDR3 has 14 residues. Germline trimming cut 5 bases from V and 10 bases from J; bases unmatched to any gene: 7. Germline V gene sequence: CDR1 LNHNV, CDR2 YYDKDF (reference sequence). The CDR3 region is CATSLAGGPREQFF. DNA of the CDR3: TGTGCCACCAGCTTAGCGGGGGGGCCTAGAGAGCAGTTCTTC.

J is TRBJ1-1 and V is TRBV4-1, with unresolved D. CDR3 length equals 17 residues. Trimming cost V 0 bases and J 1 base, with 15 bases left between them. Germline CDR1 is MGHRA and CDR2 is YSYEKL. Here the CDR3 reads CASSQDGGYPWNTEAFF. The CDR3 nucleotides are TGCGCCAGCAGCCAAGATGGTGGGTACCCGTGGAACACTGAAGCTTTCTTT.

The rearrangement uses TRBV6-6 and TRBJ2-2; no reliable D call. This CDR3 has 15 residues. V was clipped by 0 bases and J by 0 bases, with 5 bases between them. Germline V CDR1 and CDR2: MNHNY, SVGAGI (reference sequence). CDR3 sequence: CASSYSGTNTGELFF. In DNA form, the CDR3 reads TGTGCCAGCAGTTACTCGGGGACGAACACCGGGGAGCTGTTTTTT.

In its sample, this clonotype was seen a few times. The chain links TRBV15 to TRBJ2-1; D gene unclear. The V end lost 1 base, the J end lost 7 bases, and 8 bases lay between the germline ends. CDR1 and CDR2 from the germline V gene are LNHNV and YYDKDF (reference sequence). This CDR3 contains 13 residues. The CDR3 sequence is CATSRGSLNEQFF. The CDR3 DNA reads TGTGCCACCAGCAGAGGGAGCTTAAATGAGCAGTTCTTC.

The rearrangement links TRBV12-3 or TRBV12-4 to TRBJ2-3; 8 positions agree with TRBD2. J gave up 4 bases and V 4 bases, and 7 bases lay outside the gene matches. This CDR3 contains 15 residues. CDR3 sequence reads: CASSSLAGRSDTQYF. The CDR3 bases are TGTGCCAGCAGTTCCTTAGCGGGGCGGTCAGATACGCAGTATTTT.

V gene TRBV27 combines with J gene TRBJ1-2, with 9 bases matching TRBD1. The germline V gene encodes CDR1 MNHEY and CDR2 SMNVEV (reference sequence). V dropped 5 bases and J dropped 2; count of bases not matched to a gene: 6. The CDR3 spans 15 residues. The CDR3 DNA follows: TGTGCCAGCAGTCCGGGACAGGGAACAAACTATGGCTACACCTTC. This sequence encodes CASSPGQGTNYGYTF.

The chain has TRBV12-3 or TRBV12-4 and TRBJ1-4, with unresolved D. The CDR3 length is 12 residues. Trimming removed 8 bases from V and 7 bases from J, with 11 bases in between. Written as DNA, the CDR3 is TGTGCCAGCCGGACGGGGTTTGAAAAACTGTTTTTT. Translating it yields CASRTGFEKLFF.

This clonotype was detected ten times or more. This chain connects TRBV29-1 to TRBJ2-7; the D gene is possibly TRBD1 (5 bases). This CDR3 comprises 12 residues. Between the trimmed V and J ends, which lost 4 bases and 3 bases, there was a span of 10 bases. From germline, CDR1 is SQVTM and CDR2 ANQGSEA. The CDR3 reads CSVGQGNYEQYF. In nucleotides, the CDR3 is TGCAGCGTTGGGCAGGGCAACTACGAGCAGTACTTC.

This rearrangement joins TRBV20-1 to TRBJ2-3, with TRBD2 matching over 7 bases. Germline V gives CDR1 DFQATT, CDR2 SNEGSKA (reference sequence). V lost 0 bases, J lost 4 bases, and 10 bases stayed unmatched. This CDR3 has 16 amino acids. In nucleotides, the CDR3 is TGCAGTGCTAGAGATTACGGGTATAGCGGGTCAGATACGCAGTATTTT. Protein product: CSARDYGYSGSDTQYF.

The rearrangement uses TRBV12-3 or TRBV12-4 and TRBJ1-5; TRBD1 is a possible D gene (6 bases). The length of the CDR3 is 14 residues. The V end lost 6 bases, the J end lost 6 bases, and 15 bases lay between the germline ends. The CDR3 region is CASSLDRMRQPQHF. The CDR3 DNA follows: TGTGCCAGCAGCCTAGACAGGATGCGTCAGCCCCAGCATTTT.

This clonotype was found a few times. This chain links TRBV18 with TRBJ2-7, with D perhaps TRBD1 or TRBD2 (5 bases each). Trimming stripped 2 bases from V and 0 bases from J, with 11 bases between. Germline V lookup: CDR1 KGHSH, CDR2 LQKENI. The CDR3 loop spans 15 amino acids. The DNA of the CDR3 is TGTGCCAGCTCACCAGGGACGAGAAGCTCCTACGAGCAGTACTTC. Encoded protein: CASSPGTRSSYEQYF.

The rearrangement uses TRBV10-3 and TRBJ2-1; no reliable D call. Trimming pared 8 bases from V and 8 bases from J, leaving 19 bases between. CDR1 is ENHRY, CDR2 SYGVKD, per germline. This CDR3 region has 14 residues. CDR3 in amino acids: CAIGSPFSDYEQFF. CDR3 coding DNA: TGTGCCATCGGGTCCCCCTTTTCAGATTATGAGCAGTTCTTC.

There are a few counts of this clonotype. The rearrangement uses TRBV5-1 and TRBJ2-2; 9 bases are a match to TRBD1. This CDR3 has 16 residues. Germline CDR1 and CDR2: SGHRS and YFSETQ. V shed 0 bases and J 2 bases; nucleotides not matched to a gene: 2. CDR3 amino acids: CASSLEGQGNTGELFF. The CDR3 DNA reads as TGCGCCAGCAGCTTGGAGGGACAGGGAAACACCGGGGAGCTGTTTTTT.

J is TRBJ1-1 and V is TRBV12-3 or TRBV12-4; D is perhaps TRBD1 (5 bases). The CDR3 contains 14 residues. Trimming left V 8 bases short and J 2 bases short, with 15 bases between. The CDR3 is CASRWRGYNTEAFF. Written as DNA, the CDR3 is TGTGCCAGCCGTTGGCGGGGGTATAACACTGAAGCTTTCTTT.

This clonotype was counted only a few times. The rearrangement links TRBV5-1 to TRBJ2-7; the D is unclear. The CDR3 is made up of 15 amino acids. Trimming took off 4 bases at V and 2 bases at J, with 16 bases between the two ends. The V gene's germline CDR1 is SGHRS and CDR2 YFSETQ. The CDR3 DNA reads TGCGCCAGCAGCGTAGGATCAGGAACTACCTACGAGCAGTACTTC. It codes for CASSVGSGTTYEQYF.